The rows below give T cell receptor beta chains drawn from one sample of a study of T cell responses to AZD1222 COVID-19 vaccine. Profiled with immunoSEQ multiplex PCR; TCRdb holds only in-frame clones, not every one. The sample has about 150,000 clones; about 91% are singletons. Sequences were derived from peripheral blood, sampled on day 0 of AZD1222 vaccination. All receptors come from an adult in good health. Each CDR3 is given with its conserved first and last residue. Size is stated for part of the rows, as once, few or many counts, or as a class when the clone is expanded.

TRBJ1-1,NA,TRBV12-3/TRBV12-4,CASSSASSEAFF
TRBJ1-2,NA,TRBV7-2,CASSLGGPSNYGYTF
TRBJ1-3,NA,TRBV7-6,CASSPTKQGAGNTIYF
TRBJ2-1,NA,TRBV4-3,CASSQGVSLFNNEQFF
TRBJ1-1,NA,TRBV27,CASSPWRANTEAFF
TRBJ1-6,medium-sized,TRBV11-2,CASSSLLDGSPLHF
TRBJ1-2,NA,TRBV7-2,CASSASQGSNYGYTF
TRBJ1-1,NA,TRBV10-2,CASWGTARGNTEAFF
TRBJ1-1,NA,TRBV20-1,CSANGHTEAFF
TRBJ1-1,NA,TRBV7-3,CASSSTDRGEAFF
TRBJ1-4,NA,TRBV7-2,CASSMTDSNEKLFF
TRBJ1-3,NA,TRBV30,CAWEFSGNTIYF
TRBJ2-5,once,TRBV5-1,CASSLGARQSGRAGETQYF
TRBJ1-2,NA,TRBV19,CASSVANYGYTF
TRBJ2-1,few,TRBV7-3,CASSLTPSSYNEQFF
TRBJ1-1,NA,TRBV5-4,CASGGGHSGTEAFF
TRBJ2-1,NA,TRBV19,CASSMGNNNEQFF
TRBJ1-5,NA,TRBV13,CASSLTEDSNQPQHF
TRBJ2-7,NA,TRBV9,CASSPRDTSSYEQYF
TRBJ2-1,NA,TRBV3-1/TRBV3-2,CASSQDSGRHNEQFF
TRBJ1-1,NA,TRBV14,CGWATGAFF
TRBJ2-1,NA,TRBV5-4,CASTQRASGSNEQFF
TRBJ2-7,NA,TRBV7-2,CASSLYTGGHYEQYF
TRBJ2-3,NA,TRBV5-4,CASSFAGGLTDTQYF
TRBJ2-1,NA,TRBV9,CASSVGVYNEQFF
TRBJ2-1,NA,TRBV27,CASSLYRLAGAPGYNEQFF
TRBJ1-3,once,TRBV4-2,CASSLPGTAGNTIYF
TRBJ2-5,NA,TRBV5-1,CASSLQAGDQETQYF
TRBJ1-1,NA,TRBV6-1,CASSDDFGTEAFF
TRBJ2-1,NA,TRBV28,CASSPNVRMDNEQFF
TRBJ1-2,NA,TRBV2,CASEDGATDGYTF
TRBJ1-5,NA,TRBV10-3,CAIGKGKGNQPQHF
TRBJ2-1,NA,TRBV6-1,CASSDPNSRSSYNEQFF
TRBJ2-3,few,TRBV4-3,CASSQVTGGTDTQYF
TRBJ2-7,NA,TRBV30,CAWRGQGSSYEQYF
TRBJ1-2,NA,TRBV6-5,CASKGQETNYGYTF
TRBJ2-1,few,TRBV27,CASSFVGRQGHNEQFF
TRBJ2-2,NA,TRBV19,CASTLAGVNTGELFF
TRBJ1-5,once,TRBV19,CASSIILDRAWQPQHF
TRBJ2-7,NA,TRBV4-2,CASSRWDRPGEQYF